This entry lists 20 T cell receptor beta chains sequenced from one sample in a study of regulatory T cells in long-lasting Graves disease. Combining iRepertoire HTBI primers with Arm-PCR of CDR3 regions, the authors built TCR beta libraries. TCRdb re-called the multiplex PCR reads through MiXCR, storing one row per CDR3 protein. The sample has under 800,000 distinct CDR3 sequences, approximately 15% seen once. Time point of the sample: newly diagnosed GD, antithyroid drugs for less than 3 months. RNA from PBMCs was the source of the TCR library. This same sample was also part of a study on T cells in Graves' hyperthyroidism and ophthalmopathy.

The sample was peripheral blood mononuclear cells (PBMCs), taken at new diagnosis, from a patient treated with antithyroid drugs. These receptors came from a woman under 40 with Graves disease.

This clonotype was detected only a few times. The CDR3 is CSARGPGTTNYGYTF. The CDR3, as DNA: TGCAGTGCTAGGGGACCCGGAACTACTAACTATGGCTACACCTTC. The gene calls are TRBV20-1 and TRBJ1-2, with a tentative D call TRBD1 (5 bases). Trimming removed 3 bases from V and 0 bases from J, with 14 bases in between. The CDR3 runs to 15 residues. Germline V gene data show CDR1 as DFQATT and CDR2 as SNEGSKA (reference sequence).

In its sample, this clonotype was seen many times. The chain recombines TRBV20-1 with TRBJ2-3; 8 bases are shared with TRBD1. The CDR3 totals 15 residues. Germline values: CDR1 DFQATT, CDR2 SNEGSKA (reference sequence). The trim removed 4 bases at V and 3 bases at J, leaving 9 bases unmatched. CDR3 region: CSAIDRGVSTDTQYF. CDR3 nucleotides: TGCAGTGCTATCGACAGGGGAGTCAGTACAGATACGCAGTATTTT.

This chain joins TRBV4-1 and TRBJ2-3; D call uncertain. The ends were cut back, 2 bases at V and 0 bases at J, with 15 bases in the middle. Germline values: CDR1 MGHRA, CDR2 YSYEKL. This CDR3 is 17 amino acids long. The CDR3: CASSQLRGRGSTDTQYF. In DNA, the CDR3 is TGCGCCAGCAGCCAACTCCGTGGGCGCGGTAGCACAGATACGCAGTATTTT.

In the case of this clonotype: This may come from a read error, since a much larger clone is one base off. V gene TRBV3-1 combines with J gene TRBJ1-5; unclear D gene. This CDR3 has 15 residues. Germline CDR1 and CDR2: LGHDT and YNNKEL (reference sequence). CDR3 nucleotides: TGTGCCAGCTGCCAAGGTAATGGCGGAAATCAGCCCCAGCATTTT. Its protein product is CASCQGNGGNQPQHF. Variable domain in full (rest from reference TRBV3-1 and TRBJ1-5): DTAVSQTPKYLVTQMGNDKSIKCEQNLGHDTMYWYKQDSKKFLKIMFSYNNKELIINETVPNRFSPKSPDKAHLNLHINSLELGDSAVYFCASCQGNGGNQPQHFGDGTRLSIL.

Many counts were recorded for this clonotype. The J gene is TRBJ2-5, the V gene TRBV11-2; 14 positions agree with TRBD2. Trimming cost V 2 bases and J 5 bases; bases outside gene matches: 7. The CDR3 is 17 amino acids. Germline assignment: CDR1 SGHAT and CDR2 FQNNGV. This CDR3 reads CASSLLRLAGGPETQYF. Written as DNA, the CDR3 is TGTGCCAGCAGCTTATTGAGACTAGCGGGAGGGCCGGAGACCCAGTACTTC.

This clonotype has just a few counts. The V and J genes are TRBV7-2 and TRBJ2-6; D remains ambiguous. The ends were cut back, 1 base at V and 0 bases at J, with 10 bases in the middle. CDR1 and CDR2 (germline): SGHTA, FQGNSA. This CDR3 region has 17 residues. The CDR3 sequence is CASSLGPINSGANVLTF. As DNA, the CDR3 is TGTGCCAGCAGCTTAGGTCCCATCAACTCTGGGGCCAACGTCCTGACTTTC.

The CDR3 DNA reads as TGTGCCAGCAATCGGGACAGGGCGCTTGGTCAGCCCCAGCATTTT. It is translated as CASNRDRALGQPQHF. V is TRBV2 and J is TRBJ1-5, with 9 bases matching TRBD1. J was trimmed by 6 bases and V by 7 bases; bases with no gene match: 10. CDR3 size: 15 residues. Germline V gene data show CDR1 as SNHLY and CDR2 as FYNNEI. The variable domain in full, with the rest retrieved from reference TRBV2 and TRBJ1-5, is EPEVTQTPSHQVTQMGQEVILRCVPISNHLYFYWYRQILGQKVEFLVSFYNNEISEKSEIFDDQFSVERPDGSNFTLKIRSTKLEDSAMYFCASNRDRALGQPQHFGDGTRLSIL.

This clonotype appeared once. The chain employs TRBV24-1 and TRBJ1-5; D remains unclear. This CDR3 has 13 residues. Germline V gene lookup returns CDR1 KGHDR and CDR2 SFDVKD. Trimming pared 5 bases from V and 12 bases from J, leaving 16 bases between. The CDR3 loop reads CATSARSELRQHF. CDR3 bases: TGTGCCACCAGTGCTAGGTCTGAGCTGCGCCAGCATTTT.

This clonotype was seen at least ten times. The genes are TRBV28 and TRBJ1-6; maybe TRBD1 (6 bases). The CDR3 consists of 15 residues. With 4 bases removed from V and 8 bases from J, the gap between germline ends came to 15 bases. The V gene's germline CDR1 is MDHEN and CDR2 SYDVKM. CDR3 in DNA: TGTGCCAGCAGTTCCCGGGACACGCCATATTCACCCCTCCACTTT. Its protein product is CASSSRDTPYSPLHF.

The chain joins TRBV28 to TRBJ2-5; D gene uncertain. This CDR3 is built from 14 residues. Germline V gene lookup returns CDR1 MDHEN and CDR2 SYDVKM. V was cut by 2 bases and J by 1 base, with 8 bases left in between. The CDR3 reads CASSLLFAQETQYF. CDR3 coding DNA: TGTGCCAGCAGTTTACTTTTTGCCCAAGAGACCCAGTACTTC.

The chain employs TRBV20-1 and TRBJ1-4, with a possible D match to TRBD1 (5 bases). In germline, CDR1 is DFQATT, CDR2 SNEGSKA (reference sequence). This CDR3 region has 13 residues. Between the trimmed V and J ends, which lost 2 bases and 6 bases, there was a span of 10 bases. The CDR3 is CSARRGDDEKLFF. CDR3 nucleotides: TGCAGTGCTAGACGGGGGGATGATGAAAAACTGTTTTTT.

CDR3 nucleotide sequence: TGCAGTGCTAGAGACCCGTGGGCGGGGGAATGCTCCTACGAGCAGTACTTC. Its protein is CSARDPWAGECSYEQYF. The V call is TRBV20-1, the J call TRBJ2-7, with 7 bases identical to TRBD2. The CDR3 spans 17 residues. V shed 0 bases, J shed 0 bases, and the junction held 11 bases outside the gene matches. The germline V gene encodes CDR1 DFQATT and CDR2 SNEGSKA (reference sequence).

This clonotype turned up a few times. This chain uses TRBV20-1 with TRBJ2-1, with D perhaps matching TRBD2 (5 bases). Germline CDR1 DFQATT, CDR2 SNEGSKA (reference sequence). CDR3 length equals 11 residues. V lost 1 base to trimming and J lost 11 bases, with 9 bases between them. The CDR3 sequence: CSARGRTQQFF. The CDR3 DNA follows: TGCAGTGCTAGAGGTAGGACTCAGCAGTTCTTC.

The V and J genes are TRBV7-9 and TRBJ2-1, with 12 bases lining up with TRBD2. Unmatched junction bases numbered 9, after V lost 1 base and J lost 8 bases. Per germline, CDR1 SEHNR and CDR2 FQNEAQ (reference sequence). The CDR3 runs to 17 residues. The CDR3 bases are TGTGCCAGCAGCTTAGGGGCTAGCGGGAGGGCCGCCGATGAGCAGTTCTTC. It specifies CASSLGASGRAADEQFF.

This clonotype was detected ten times or more. This sequence joins TRBV9 and TRBJ2-5; D tentatively fits TRBD1 or TRBD2 (5 bases each). This CDR3 comprises 15 residues. V lost 5 bases and J 3 bases, leaving 17 bases between the germline ends. Germline V gene lookup returns CDR1 SGDLS and CDR2 YYNGEE. The CDR3 protein is CASSLGRWAEETQYF. DNA of the CDR3: TGTGCCAGCAGTTTGGGACGCTGGGCGGAAGAGACCCAGTACTTC.

Points on this clonotype: Since a much larger clone is just one base distant, this may be a read error. The genes are TRBV7-2 and TRBJ1-1; the D is unclear. Per germline, CDR1 SGHTA and CDR2 FQGNSA. The CDR3 covers 15 residues. V was cut by 7 bases and J by 5 bases, with 20 bases left in between. In DNA form, the CDR3 reads TGTGCCAGCACCGTCCGGCCAGACCAGGAGACTGAAGCTTTCTTT. Translation: CASTVRPDQETEAFF. The variable domain in full, completed from reference TRBV7-2 and TRBJ1-1, reads GAGVSQSPSNKVTEKGKDVELRCDPISGHTALYWYRQSLGQGLEFLIYFQGNSAPDKSGLPSDRFSAERTGGSVSTLTIQRTQQEDSAVYLCASTVRPDQETEAFFGQGTRLTVV.

As regards this clonotype: A much larger clone lies one base from this, so it may be a read error. V is TRBV6-2 or TRBV6-3 and J is TRBJ1-5; D perhaps matches TRBD1 (6 bases). CDR1 and CDR2 from the germline V gene are MNHEY and SVGEGT. The length of the CDR3 is 12 residues. Written as DNA, the CDR3 is TGTGCCAGTACAGGGAGCAATCGGCCCCAGCATTTT. Protein product: CASTGSNRPQHF.

This clonotype has just a few counts. A junction end diverges from the germline sequence, so it may reflect a read error. The rearrangement joins TRBV20-1 to TRBJ2-3, with D maybe TRBD2 (7 bases). This CDR3 contains 14 residues. CDR1 and CDR2 from the germline V gene are DFQATT and SNEGSKA (reference sequence). The CDR3: CIARGGAQGDTQYF. CDR3 nucleotide sequence: TGCATTGCTAGGGGGGGGGCGCAGGGAGATACGCAGTATTTT.

This rearrangement joins TRBV4-1 to TRBJ2-3; possible D gene TRBD2, 6 bases. CDR3 length equals 17 residues. Germline assignment: CDR1 MGHRA and CDR2 YSYEKL. The ends were cut back, 10 bases at V and 0 bases at J, with 23 bases in the middle. CDR3 in amino acids: CATRRGLEPESTDTQYF. CDR3 DNA sequence: TGCGCCACCCGGCGGGGTTTGGAACCCGAAAGCACAGATACGCAGTATTTT.

This clonotype appeared a few times. The chain employs TRBV29-1 and TRBJ1-2; 10 bases match TRBD1. The length of the CDR3 is 12 residues. Germline CDR1 is SQVTM and CDR2 is ANQGSEA. The CDR3 region has the DNA TGCGGGCTGACAGGGGGCTCGAATGGCTACACCTTC. Its protein is CGLTGGSNGYTF.